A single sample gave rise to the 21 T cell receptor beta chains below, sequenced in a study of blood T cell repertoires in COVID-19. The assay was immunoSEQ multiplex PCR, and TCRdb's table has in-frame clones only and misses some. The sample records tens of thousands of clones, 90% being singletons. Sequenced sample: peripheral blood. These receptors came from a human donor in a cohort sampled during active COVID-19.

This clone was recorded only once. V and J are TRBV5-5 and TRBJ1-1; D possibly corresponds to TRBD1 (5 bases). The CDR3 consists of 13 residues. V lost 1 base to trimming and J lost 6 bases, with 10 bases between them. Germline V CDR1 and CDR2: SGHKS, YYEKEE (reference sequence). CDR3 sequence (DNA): TGTGCCAGCAGCTTGATAGGGGTCTCTGAAGCTTTCTTT. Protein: CASSLIGVSEAFF.

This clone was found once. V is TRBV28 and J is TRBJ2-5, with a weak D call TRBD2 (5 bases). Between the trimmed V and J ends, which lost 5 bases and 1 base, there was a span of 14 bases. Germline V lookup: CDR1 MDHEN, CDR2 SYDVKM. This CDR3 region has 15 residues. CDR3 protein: CASSISGEIQETQYF. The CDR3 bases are TGTGCCAGCAGTATCTCTGGGGAGATCCAAGAGACCCAGTACTTC.

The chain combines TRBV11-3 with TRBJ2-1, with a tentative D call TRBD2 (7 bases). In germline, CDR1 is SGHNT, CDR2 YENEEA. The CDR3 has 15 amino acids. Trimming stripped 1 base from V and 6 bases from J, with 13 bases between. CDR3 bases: TGTGCCAGCAGCTTAGGAGGGGGGGGGTTCAATGAGCAGTTCTTC. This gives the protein CASSLGGGGFNEQFF.

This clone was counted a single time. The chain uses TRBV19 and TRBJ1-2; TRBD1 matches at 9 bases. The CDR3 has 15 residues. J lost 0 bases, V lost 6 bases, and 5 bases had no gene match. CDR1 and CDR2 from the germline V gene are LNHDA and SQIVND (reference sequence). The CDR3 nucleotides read TGTGCCAGTAGAACAACAGGGGGCTCTAACTATGGCTACACCTTC. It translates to CASRTTGGSNYGYTF.

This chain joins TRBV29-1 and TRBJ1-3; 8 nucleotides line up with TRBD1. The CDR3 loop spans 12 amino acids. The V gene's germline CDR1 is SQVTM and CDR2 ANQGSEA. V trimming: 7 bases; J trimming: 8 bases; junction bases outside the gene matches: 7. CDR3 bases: TGCAGCGCGCAACAGGGGGAGGACACCATATATTTT. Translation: CSAQQGEDTIYF.

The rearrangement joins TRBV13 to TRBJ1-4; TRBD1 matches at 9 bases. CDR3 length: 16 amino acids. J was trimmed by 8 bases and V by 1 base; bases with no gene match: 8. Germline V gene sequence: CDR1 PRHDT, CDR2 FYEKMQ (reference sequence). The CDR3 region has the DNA TGTGCCAGCAGCTTAGCTTCCGGGACAGGGAACGAAAAACTGTTTTTT. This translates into CASSLASGTGNEKLFF.

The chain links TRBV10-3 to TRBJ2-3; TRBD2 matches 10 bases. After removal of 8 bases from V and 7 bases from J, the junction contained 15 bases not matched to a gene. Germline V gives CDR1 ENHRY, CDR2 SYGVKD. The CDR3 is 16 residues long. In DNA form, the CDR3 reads TGTGCCATCTCAAGGACTAGCGGTGACGCGACGTATACGCAGTATTTT. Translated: CAISRTSGDATYTQYF.

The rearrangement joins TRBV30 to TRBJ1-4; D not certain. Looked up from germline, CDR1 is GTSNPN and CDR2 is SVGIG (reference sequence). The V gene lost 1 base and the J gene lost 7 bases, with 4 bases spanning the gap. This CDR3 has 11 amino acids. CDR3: CAWSGGEKLFF. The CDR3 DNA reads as TGTGCCTGGAGTGGAGGTGAAAAACTGTTTTTT.

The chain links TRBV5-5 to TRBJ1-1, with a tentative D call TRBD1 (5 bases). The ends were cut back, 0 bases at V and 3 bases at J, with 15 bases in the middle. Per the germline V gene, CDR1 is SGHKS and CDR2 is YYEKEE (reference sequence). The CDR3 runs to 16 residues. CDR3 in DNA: TGTGCCAGCAGCTTGGTTCTGATCGCAGGGTACACTGAAGCTTTCTTT. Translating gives CASSLVLIAGYTEAFF.

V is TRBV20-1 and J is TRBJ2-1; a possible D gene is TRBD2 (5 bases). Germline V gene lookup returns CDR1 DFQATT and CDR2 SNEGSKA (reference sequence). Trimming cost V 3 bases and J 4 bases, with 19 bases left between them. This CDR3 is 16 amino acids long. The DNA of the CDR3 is TGCAGTGCTAGTTATTATCCCGACGGGGATTACAATGAGCAGTTCTTC. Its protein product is CSASYYPDGDYNEQFF.

Here the CDR3 reads CASSECVREYTGNTIYF. In DNA form, the CDR3 reads TGCGCCAGCAGTGAATGCGTGAGGGAATACACTGGAAACACCATATATTTT. The chain links TRBV10-1 to TRBJ1-3; no reliable D call. The length of the CDR3 is 17 residues. V was shortened by 3 bases and J by 2 bases, with 17 bases between the two germline ends. The V gene's germline CDR1 is WNHNN and CDR2 SYGVQD (reference sequence).

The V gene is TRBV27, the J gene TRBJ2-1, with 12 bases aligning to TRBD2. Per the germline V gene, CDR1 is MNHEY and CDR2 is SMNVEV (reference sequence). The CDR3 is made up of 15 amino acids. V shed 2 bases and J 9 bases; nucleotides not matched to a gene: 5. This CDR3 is CASSLLAGGPVEQFF. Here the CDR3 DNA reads TGTGCCAGCAGTTTACTAGCGGGAGGGCCGGTTGAGCAGTTCTTC.

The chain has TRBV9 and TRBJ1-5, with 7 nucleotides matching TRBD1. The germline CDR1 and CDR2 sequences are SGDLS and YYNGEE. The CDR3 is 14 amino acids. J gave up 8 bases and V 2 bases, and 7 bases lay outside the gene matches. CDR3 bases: TGTGCCAGCAGCGTCACAGGGGCGGTAGAGCCCCAGCATTTT. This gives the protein CASSVTGAVEPQHF.

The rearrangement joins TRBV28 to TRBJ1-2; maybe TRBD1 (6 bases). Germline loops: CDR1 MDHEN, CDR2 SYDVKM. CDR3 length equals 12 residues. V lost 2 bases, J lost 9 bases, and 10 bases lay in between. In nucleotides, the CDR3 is TGTGCCAGCAGTTTAGTACAGGGAAGCTACACCTTC. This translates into CASSLVQGSYTF.

CDR3 coding DNA: TGTGCCAGCAGCCAAGGGACAGACACAGATACGCAGTATTTT. Its protein product is CASSQGTDTDTQYF. The chain carries TRBV7-9 and TRBJ2-3; TRBD1 matches at 7 bases. CDR1 SEHNR and CDR2 FQNEAQ come from the germline V gene (reference sequence). Losses at the gene ends were 5 bases for V and 2 bases for J; bases not matched to a gene: 4. The CDR3 has 14 amino acids.

In DNA form, the CDR3 reads TGTGCCAGCAGCTTAGATCTATTTGCGGGAGTTAATGAGCAGTTCTTC. Amino acid sequence: CASSLDLFAGVNEQFF. V usage is TRBV11-2 and J usage is TRBJ2-1; 7 nucleotides agree with TRBD2. Germline trimming cut 0 bases from V and 7 bases from J; bases unmatched to any gene: 9. Germline V gene lookup returns CDR1 SGHAT and CDR2 FQNNGV. The CDR3 contains 16 residues.

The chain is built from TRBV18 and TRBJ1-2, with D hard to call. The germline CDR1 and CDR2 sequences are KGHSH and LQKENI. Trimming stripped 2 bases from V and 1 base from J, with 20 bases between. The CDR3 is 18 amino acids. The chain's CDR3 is CASSPFGDTSIFNYGYTF. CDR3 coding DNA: TGTGCCAGCTCACCATTCGGTGACACCTCTATCTTTAACTATGGCTACACCTTC.

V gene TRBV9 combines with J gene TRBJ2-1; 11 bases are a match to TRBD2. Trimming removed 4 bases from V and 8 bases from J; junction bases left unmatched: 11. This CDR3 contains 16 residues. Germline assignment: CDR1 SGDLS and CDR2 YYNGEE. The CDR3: CASSIDGSGRADEQFF. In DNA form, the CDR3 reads TGTGCCAGCAGCATCGACGGTAGCGGGAGGGCCGATGAGCAGTTCTTC.

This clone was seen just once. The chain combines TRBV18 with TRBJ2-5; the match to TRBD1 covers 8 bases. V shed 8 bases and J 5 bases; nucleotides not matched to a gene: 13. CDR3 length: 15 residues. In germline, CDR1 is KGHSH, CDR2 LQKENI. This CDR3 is CASADQRTGKETQYF. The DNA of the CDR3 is TGTGCCAGCGCGGACCAAAGGACAGGGAAGGAGACCCAGTACTTC.

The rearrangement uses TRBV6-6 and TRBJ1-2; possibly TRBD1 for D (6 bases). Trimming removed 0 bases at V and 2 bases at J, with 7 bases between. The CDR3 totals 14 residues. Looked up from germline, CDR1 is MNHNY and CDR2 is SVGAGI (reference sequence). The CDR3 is CASSYSRGNYGYTF. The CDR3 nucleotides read TGTGCCAGCAGTTACTCTAGGGGGAACTATGGCTACACCTTC.

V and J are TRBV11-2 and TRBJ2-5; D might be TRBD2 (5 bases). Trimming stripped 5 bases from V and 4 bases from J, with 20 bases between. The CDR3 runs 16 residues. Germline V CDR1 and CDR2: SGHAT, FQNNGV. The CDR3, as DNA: TGTGCCAGCAGCCCAAGGCCGGGCCCAGGAGGAGAGACCCAGTACTTC. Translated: CASSPRPGPGGETQYF.